This TCR beta chain came from a study of blood T cell repertoires in COVID-19. Sequencing used immunoSEQ multiplex PCR; TCRdb keeps in-frame clones, though not all of them. Among under 300,000 clones, around 83% were seen once, and the ten largest hold about 6.9%. Trimming took 4 bases from V and 3 from J; bases not matched to a gene: 6. The CDR3 contains 15 residues. Per the germline V gene, CDR1 is SGHNT and CDR2 is YENEEA. Participants reported their clinical history, and cohort assignment relied on those reports. The V call is TRBV11-3, the J call TRBJ2-1; 7 nucleotides align to TRBD1. This receptor was identified in a woman between 50 and 59 years old who had been exposed to COVID-19. The sample comprised PBMCs or T cells enriched from blood (not recorded which). As DNA, the CDR3 is TGTGCCAGCAGCTCTAGACAGGGTGTCTACAATGAGCAGTTCTTC. Its protein product is CASSSRQGVYNEQFF.